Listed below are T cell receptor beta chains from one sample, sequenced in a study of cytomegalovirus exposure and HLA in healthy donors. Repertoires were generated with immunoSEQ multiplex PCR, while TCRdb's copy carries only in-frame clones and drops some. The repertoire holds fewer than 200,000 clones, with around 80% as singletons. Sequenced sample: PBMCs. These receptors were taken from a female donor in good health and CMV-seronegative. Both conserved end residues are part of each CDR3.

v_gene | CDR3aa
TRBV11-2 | CASSLTFTTYNEQFF
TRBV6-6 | CASNSEAVWPQHF
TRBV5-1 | CASSPRSPGQGASYNSPLHF
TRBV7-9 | CASTLGTGLEKLFF
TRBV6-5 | CASTTGTGGRYEQYF
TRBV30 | CAWRKTQGTEAFF
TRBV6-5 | CASSSRTGPQYF
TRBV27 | CASSTGTVSNEQFF
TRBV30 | CAWGQVTAAQETQYF
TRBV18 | CASSPRGPTEAFF
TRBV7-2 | CASSLAPGTGNYEQYF
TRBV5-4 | CASSLWAAGNTIYF
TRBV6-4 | CASSEGRNTEAFF
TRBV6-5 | CASSYSPGGAETQYF
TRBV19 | CASRPGLAAGNEQFF
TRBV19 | CASTRGDQPQHF
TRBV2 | CAGNRDRDEKLFF
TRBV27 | CASSFAGTSEQFF
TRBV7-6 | CASSPTGNYGYTF
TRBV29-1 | CSVESGGPVTGELFF